These 11 T cell receptor beta chains share one sample of origin, sequenced in a study of human T cells and chemical hapten exposure. TCRdb recomputed calls from the RACE reads with MiXCR, one row per CDR3 protein. The table has roughly 260,000 distinct CDR3 sequences, 8.6% seen once. Described time point: pre-sensitization, week 0. Stated treatment: therapeutic diphenylcyclopropenone sensitization with weekly scalp DPC. The sequencing here drew on whole blood, taken in connection with sensitization to the hapten diphenylcyclopropenone (DPC). These receptors all come from a woman aged 40-49 years with alopecia areata. Some clones in this sample may be carry-over from other donors' samples.

CDR3 sequence: CASSPYWDLEAFF. Here the CDR3 DNA reads TGTGCCAGCAGCCCATACTGGGACCTAGAAGCTTTCTTT. This chain uses TRBV7-9 with TRBJ1-1; possibly TRBD1 for D (5 bases). CDR1 SEHNR and CDR2 FQNEAQ come from the germline V gene (reference sequence). CDR3 length equals 13 residues. Trimming removed 5 bases at V and 8 bases at J, with 15 bases between.

This clonotype was seen only a few times. V and J are TRBV29-1 and TRBJ1-1, with 10 nucleotides matching TRBD1. The CDR3 has 13 residues. Trimming removed 7 bases from V and 5 bases from J; junction bases left unmatched: 7. Germline CDR1 reads SQVTM; CDR2 reads ANQGSEA. The CDR3 bases are TGCAGCGCTACGACAGGGGGCGGGACTGAAGCTTTCTTT. It is translated as CSATTGGGTEAFF.

The chain recombines TRBV20-1 with TRBJ2-5; 8 nucleotides match TRBD2. The J segment lost 4 bases and the V segment lost 0 bases, leaving 7 bases of the junction unmatched. The CDR3 spans 15 residues. The germline CDR1 and CDR2 sequences are DFQATT and SNEGSKA (reference sequence). The chain's CDR3 is CSARDPGLGTETQYF. The CDR3 DNA follows: TGCAGTGCTAGAGATCCGGGACTAGGAACAGAGACCCAGTACTTC.

This clonotype was counted only a few times. The rearrangement uses TRBV9 and TRBJ2-1; no firm D call. Between the trimmed V and J ends, which lost 1 base and 0 bases, there was a span of 14 bases. This CDR3 contains 17 residues. CDR1 and CDR2 from the germline V gene are SGDLS and YYNGEE. The CDR3 nucleotides are TGTGCCAGCAGCGTATCTACACTGCAGAGCTCCTACAATGAGCAGTTCTTC. Amino acids: CASSVSTLQSSYNEQFF.

The V gene is TRBV7-9, the J gene TRBJ2-7, with D possibly being TRBD1 (6 bases). The CDR3 covers 15 residues. Trimming stripped 1 base from V and 5 bases from J, with 15 bases between. Germline-derived CDR1 and CDR2 are SEHNR and FQNEAQ (reference sequence). CDR3: CASSLVWDNDHEQYF. CDR3 nucleotide sequence: TGTGCCAGCAGCTTAGTATGGGACAACGACCACGAGCAGTACTTC.

This clonotype was seen many times. The CDR3 bases are TGTGCCAGCAGACCACTTCACCGGACCGGGGGGACCCAGTACTTC. Its protein product is CASRPLHRTGGTQYF. J is TRBJ2-5 and V is TRBV6-2 or TRBV6-3; D possibly corresponds to TRBD2 (6 bases). CDR3 size: 15 residues. Germline assignment: CDR1 MNHEY and CDR2 SVGEGT. V lost 6 bases and J lost 7, with 21 bases in between.

V is TRBV11-1 and J is TRBJ2-2; 12 bases fit TRBD2. The germline V gene has CDR1 SGHAT and CDR2 FQDESV (reference sequence). Trimming at V came to 7 bases and at J to 0 bases, leaving 9 bases not matched to a gene. The CDR3 has 18 residues. DNA of the CDR3: TGTGCCAGCACCAAGAGGACTAGCGGGATCGCGAACACCGGGGAGCTGTTTTTT. Translated, it gives CASTKRTSGIANTGELFF.

This clonotype was seen repeatedly, ten times or more. The chain carries TRBV12-3 or TRBV12-4 and TRBJ2-3; TRBD2 matches at 9 bases. The length of the CDR3 is 16 residues. The J segment lost 6 bases and the V segment lost 6 bases, leaving 13 bases of the junction unmatched. CDR3 coding DNA: TGTGCCAGCAGCGCTACTAGCGGGTACTCATCCGATACGCAGTATTTT. Translation: CASSATSGYSSDTQYF.

This clonotype was observed a few times. This CDR3 is CASSLDVNTGELFF. CDR3 sequence (DNA): TGTGCCAGCAGCTTAGACGTGAACACCGGGGAGCTGTTTTTT. The chain uses TRBV7-2 and TRBJ2-2; D unclear. This CDR3 has 14 amino acids. Germline V lookup: CDR1 SGHTA, CDR2 FQGNSA. Trimming left V 1 base short and J 1 base short, with 4 bases between.

This rearrangement joins TRBV12-3 or TRBV12-4 to TRBJ2-5; D not certain. The ends were cut back, 3 bases at V and 2 bases at J, with 10 bases in the middle. The CDR3 consists of 14 residues. Written as DNA, the CDR3 is TGTGCCAGCAGTTTTGGCGGTTTACAAGAGACCCAGTACTTC. Protein product: CASSFGGLQETQYF.

The chain employs TRBV7-9 and TRBJ2-5; D is unresolved. Trimming shortened V by 5 bases and J by 0 bases, and 13 bases separated the two germline ends. CDR1 SEHNR and CDR2 FQNEAQ come from the germline V gene (reference sequence). CDR3 size: 15 residues. The CDR3 spells CASSDSSSYQETQYF. CDR3 coding DNA: TGTGCCAGCAGCGATTCTAGTTCGTACCAAGAGACCCAGTACTTC. The full variable domain, its missing parts supplied by reference TRBV7-9 and TRBJ2-5, is DTGVSQNPRHKITKRGQNVTFRCDPISEHNRLYWYRQTLGQGPEFLTYFQNEAQLEKSRLLSDRFSAERPKGSFSTLEIQRTEQGDSAMYLCASSDSSSYQETQYFGPGTRLLVL.